Below, 18 T cell receptor beta chains from the same sample are listed, as sequenced in a study of T cells after yellow fever vaccination. In TCRdb, the 5' RACE reads were re-called with MiXCR into one record per CDR3 protein. The table lists 250,000 to 400,000 distinct CDR3 sequences, roughly 4% of them singletons. The specimen comprised PBMCs, sampled 5 days after the yellow fever booster vaccination. These receptors originate from a man aged 18-30 years who received the YFV17D yellow fever vaccine.

This clonotype was observed a few times. This CDR3 is CASSYSSTGGGGNTIYF. CDR3 in DNA: TGTGCCAGCAGTTACTCGAGTACAGGGGGAGGAGGAAACACCATATATTTT. This sequence joins TRBV6-6 and TRBJ1-3; 8 bases match TRBD1. V was clipped by 0 bases and J by 4 bases; unmatched bases: 8. The germline gives CDR1 MNHNY, CDR2 SVGAGI (reference sequence). This CDR3 is 17 amino acids long.

The sample holds a few counts of this clonotype. The rearrangement links TRBV7-2 to TRBJ1-5; D gene ambiguous. V shed 5 bases and J shed 0 bases, with 8 bases lying between them. The CDR3 totals 14 residues. Germline V gene sequence: CDR1 SGHTA, CDR2 FQGNSA. In DNA form, the CDR3 reads TGTGCCAGCAGCGCCCAGAATAGCAATCAGCCCCAGCATTTT. Residues: CASSAQNSNQPQHF.

This clonotype was counted ten times or more. The chain carries TRBV5-1 and TRBJ2-1; no firm D call. The CDR3 is made up of 17 amino acids. Germline loops: CDR1 SGHRS, CDR2 YFSETQ. Trimming cost V 1 base and J 0 bases, with 14 bases left between them. CDR3 region: CASSLRGSPSSYNEQFF. As DNA, the CDR3 is TGCGCCAGCAGCTTGCGTGGGTCCCCGAGCTCCTACAATGAGCAGTTCTTC.

This clonotype was seen at least ten times. The genes are TRBV12-3 or TRBV12-4 and TRBJ1-2; no clear D gene. Trimming removed 5 bases at V and 4 bases at J, with 17 bases between. The CDR3 is 15 amino acids. CDR3 amino acids: CASSPGTPAFYGYTF. CDR3 in DNA: TGTGCCAGCAGTCCCGGAACACCCGCCTTCTATGGCTACACCTTC.

Only a few counts were recorded for this clonotype. The chain joins TRBV28 to TRBJ1-2, with a tentative D call TRBD1 (5 bases). Germline CDR1 MDHEN, CDR2 SYDVKM. The CDR3 is made up of 13 amino acids. Trimming cost V 10 bases and J 1 base, with 13 bases left between them. DNA for the CDR3: TGTGCCACCACGGAGGGGAGTAACTATGGCTACACCTTC. Residues: CATTEGSNYGYTF.

This clonotype was counted a few times. This sequence joins TRBV7-9 and TRBJ2-1; TRBD2 matches 9 bases. The CDR3 runs 15 residues. Germline assignment: CDR1 SEHNR and CDR2 FQNEAQ (reference sequence). Trimming at V came to 3 bases and at J to 6 bases, leaving 6 bases not matched to a gene. For the CDR3, the DNA is TGTGCCAGCAGCTTCGGCGGGGGGGGTCCCAATGAGCAGTTCTTC. This sequence encodes CASSFGGGGPNEQFF.

The chain links TRBV2 to TRBJ2-2; TRBD1 matches 7 bases. This CDR3 has 14 amino acids. Per germline, CDR1 SNHLY and CDR2 FYNNEI. With 7 bases clipped from V and 2 bases from J, the junction kept 4 bases outside the gene matches. The DNA for the CDR3 is TGTGCCAGCATTGGGACAGTTAACACCGGGGAGCTGTTTTTT. Protein product: CASIGTVNTGELFF. The whole variable domain, remainder taken from reference TRBV2 and TRBJ2-2, is EPEVTQTPSHQVTQMGQEVILRCVPISNHLYFYWYRQILGQKVEFLVSFYNNEISEKSEIFDDQFSVERPDGSNFTLKIRSTKLEDSAMYFCASIGTVNTGELFFGEGSRLTVL.

This clonotype was recorded many times. As DNA, the CDR3 is TGTGCCAGCAGTTTAAGTCCCGTGAGCACAGATACGCAGTATTTT. This translates into CASSLSPVSTDTQYF. The chain joins TRBV12-3 or TRBV12-4 to TRBJ2-3; D uncertain. Trimming shortened V by 2 bases and J by 0 bases, and 9 bases separated the two germline ends. The CDR3 totals 15 residues.

The chain carries TRBV18 and TRBJ2-3; TRBD2 matches 16 bases. Looked up from germline, CDR1 is KGHSH and CDR2 is LQKENI. V dropped 4 bases and J dropped 4; count of bases not matched to a gene: 11. The CDR3 has 19 amino acids. The CDR3 bases are TGTGCCAGCTCACAAAGCGGGACTAGCGGGGGGGCCCGCGCAGATACGCAGTATTTT. This codes for CASSQSGTSGGARADTQYF. The variable domain in full, with the rest retrieved from reference TRBV18 and TRBJ2-3, is NAGVMQNPRHLVRRRGQEARLRCSPMKGHSHVYWYRQLPEEGLKFMVYLQKENIIDESGMPKERFSAEFPKEGPSILRIQQVVRGDSAAYFCASSQSGTSGGARADTQYFGPGTRLTVL.

This clonotype was seen ten or more times. This rearrangement joins TRBV5-1 to TRBJ2-1, with D perhaps assigned TRBD1 or TRBD2 (5 bases each). Germline V gives CDR1 SGHRS, CDR2 YFSETQ. V lost 0 bases to trimming and J lost 12 bases, with 13 bases between them. The CDR3 has 13 amino acids. The CDR3 sequence: CASSLEGQGRQFF. The CDR3 nucleotides are TGCGCCAGCAGCTTGGAGGGGCAGGGACGGCAGTTCTTC.

This clonotype appeared a few times. The chain joins TRBV7-9 to TRBJ2-1; D might be TRBD1 (5 bases). CDR3 size: 17 residues. In germline, CDR1 is SEHNR, CDR2 FQNEAQ (reference sequence). Trimming left V 4 bases short and J 2 bases short, with 18 bases between. The CDR3 nucleotides read TGTGCCAGCAGCTATAGCCAGGGTGGGTTCCCCTACAATGAGCAGTTCTTC. This translates into CASSYSQGGFPYNEQFF.

This chain links TRBV10-1 with TRBJ2-7; D unresolved. Germline CDR1 reads WNHNN; CDR2 reads SYGVQD (reference sequence). The CDR3 is 13 amino acids. V was cut by 2 bases and J by 2 bases, with 7 bases left in between. Here the CDR3 DNA reads TGCGCCAGCAGTGAGGGCAGCGCCTACGAGCAGTACTTC. As protein: CASSEGSAYEQYF.

The chain is built from TRBV27 and TRBJ1-6; TRBD1 agrees at 9 bases. Germline V CDR1 and CDR2: MNHEY, SMNVEV (reference sequence). This CDR3 is built from 14 residues. With 5 bases clipped from V and 10 bases from J, the junction kept 6 bases outside the gene matches. The CDR3 DNA reads TGTGCCAGCAGTCGAACAGGGGGCGGGTCACCCCTCCACTTT. It codes for CASSRTGGGSPLHF.

The chain couples TRBV15 to TRBJ2-2; D possibly corresponds to TRBD1 (6 bases). The V gene's germline CDR1 is LNHNV and CDR2 YYDKDF (reference sequence). The length of the CDR3 is 13 residues. V was pared by 9 bases and J by 6 bases, with 14 bases between. The CDR3 region has the DNA TGTGCCACTAAACAGGGTTATCCCGGGGAGCTGTTTTTT. Its translation: CATKQGYPGELFF.

The V and J genes are TRBV5-5 and TRBJ2-3; either TRBD1 or TRBD2 may supply D (5 bases each). V lost 2 bases and J lost 2, with 15 bases in between. CDR3 length: 16 amino acids. Germline CDR1 and CDR2: SGHKS and YYEKEE (reference sequence). The CDR3 bases are TGTGCCAGCAGCTTAGGTGGCTGGGGGTCCACAGATACGCAGTATTTT. Translated, it gives CASSLGGWGSTDTQYF.

This clonotype showed up just a few times. This chain links TRBV5-5 with TRBJ1-1; unclear D gene. CDR1 and CDR2 (germline): SGHKS, YYEKEE (reference sequence). The CDR3 has 11 residues. Trimming took off 0 bases at V and 11 bases at J, with 8 bases between the two ends. Here the CDR3 DNA reads TGTGCCAGCAGCTTGGACATCGTGGCTTTCTTT. It yields the protein CASSLDIVAFF.

The chain joins TRBV28 to TRBJ2-5, with 13 nucleotides matching TRBD2. Germline CDR1 is MDHEN and CDR2 is SYDVKM. J was trimmed by 2 bases and V by 10 bases; bases with no gene match: 7. The CDR3 is 15 amino acids. CDR3 amino acids: CAIGTSGAGQETQYF. In DNA form, the CDR3 reads TGTGCCATCGGGACTAGCGGGGCAGGGCAAGAGACCCAGTACTTC.

Only a few counts were recorded for this clonotype. The chain employs TRBV10-3 and TRBJ2-2; a possible D gene is TRBD2 (5 bases). The germline CDR1 and CDR2 sequences are ENHRY and SYGVKD. The CDR3 runs 17 residues. Trimming pared 0 bases from V and 2 bases from J, leaving 13 bases between. The CDR3 here is CAISESFGSGNTGELFF. The DNA of the CDR3 is TGTGCCATCAGTGAGTCATTCGGCAGCGGCAACACCGGGGAGCTGTTTTTT.